This T cell receptor (beta chain) was retrieved from a study of blood T cell repertoires in COVID-19. Turning to the study itself: Samples of COVID-19 (acute and convalescent) were obtained from the United States, Italy and Spain. The cDNA or gDNA used as material had been derived from T cells, B-cell-depleted T cells, or PBMCs.

Source study methods: Amplification with reference gene primers provided the estimates of nucleated cell counts. The protocol was immunoSEQ multiplex PCR, while the TCRdb copy is restricted to in-frame clones and leaves out a portion. For V, J and clone size, that table is used; D and trimming come from the DNA. The repertoire holds about 330,000 clones, around 87% seen once, with approximately 5% in the top ten. What the recovered Cohort 3 donors had was two negative PCRs, clearance, or symptom resolution. Germline lookup yields CDR1 LGHNA and CDR2 YNFKEQ. This CDR3 is 18 amino acids long. Germline trimming cut 1 base from V and 0 bases from J; bases unmatched to any gene: 7.

The chain carries TRBV4-2 and TRBJ2-5, with 11 bases matching TRBD2. The clonotype was recovered from a woman aged 25 to 39 who had recovered from COVID-19. Input material: PBMCs or T cells enriched from blood (not recorded which). CDR3 DNA sequence: TGTGCCAGCAGCCAAGCCTTACTAGCGGGAGTTTACCAAGAGACCCAGTACTTC. This codes for CASSQALLAGVYQETQYF.